The following is a T cell receptor beta chain sequence with its context. This clone was seen only a few times. Which antigen it targets is not known. Base qualities are not provided; no much larger clone lies one nucleotide away. Collaborating institutions collected whole blood in K2EDTA tubes following their own protocols. Collaborator samples were shipped for TCRbeta analysis as frozen whole blood, isolated PBMCs, or DNA extracted from either sample type. This sample was taken from a study of blood T cell repertoires in COVID-19 (dated by TCRdb to about 2020). At the level of the whole study: Samples from collaborators originated in the United States, Italy and Spain and spanned both the acute and convalescent phases of COVID-19. The repertoires were released in a freely available public database intended as a resource for research on the immune response to SARS-CoV-2. The dataset comprised deeply sampled blood TCRbeta repertoires from subjects exposed to, actively infected with, or recovered from COVID-19. Sample metadata almost always included a de-identified subject ID, COVID-19 status, age in years and sex. HLA class I and class II types, where available, came from metadata supplied by the sample provider rather than from assay-based typing. The samples were drawn from two sources: the first 160 participants of the ongoing ImmuneRACE study, and over 950 subjects contributed by 6 global collaborators. The prospective study material was composed of cDNA or gDNA derived from T cells, B-cell-depleted T cells, or PBMCs. General findings and caveats noted by the study authors: The amount of clinical and demographic metadata varied by source and participant and was provided uncurated.

The immunoSEQ Assay, a bias-controlled multiplex PCR, was used to amplify TCRbeta CDR3 regions from genomic DNA. As for the original processing: Within the assay, amplification of reference gene primers was used to estimate how many nucleated cells each sample contained. To quantify the absolute abundance of each unique TCRbeta CDR3 rearrangement, sequence reads were collapsed and filtered. Productive Simpson clonality was computed per sample as the square root of Simpson's diversity index over productive rearrangements. Drawn from immuneACCESS, this table holds only the in-frame rearrangements with V and J called that TCRdb kept. Clones are partly lost; checked studies trace under half to an unresolved V gene and leave the rest unexplained. The V and J calls and the clone size are those of that table, but D and trimming were determined from the DNA. The sample table shows about 230,000 clones, and 65% to 90% are seen once. The ten largest clones take up roughly 7.4% of the sample.

Inclusive of the bounding cysteine and phenylalanine, the CDR3 is 12 residues long. The read is trimmed to its CDR3 DNA, 36 bases read in frame from base 1. Reading the germline V gene gives CDR1 LGHNA and CDR2 YSLEER. The junction shows trimming of 3 bases on V and 5 bases on J, plus 5 bases between the germline ends. The chain links TRBV4-3 with TRBJ2-1; no D gene call is confident. The source material was peripheral blood. The TCR comes from a woman in her fifties or sixties with acute or convalescent COVID-19. DNA sequence: TGCGCCAGCAGCCATATAAACAATGAGCAGTTCTTC. Its coded protein is CASSHINNEQFF.